A single sample gave rise to the 28 T cell receptor beta chains below, sequenced in a study of OX40 agonist ivuxolimab in advanced cancers. The library relied on the immunoSEQ multiplex PCR assay. TCRdb re-hosts the immuneACCESS table, in-frame sequences only. Its copies lack some clones; in the studies checked, an unresolved V gene accounts for under half of them, and the cause for the rest is not known. Within this sample are about 73,000 clones, with 86% of them counted one time only. The ten top clones hold about 8% of the sample. Sequencing was performed on CD4+ or CD8+ T cells sorted from blood, taken in a trial of the OX40 agonist ivuxolimab. The origin of the receptors is an adult with an advanced solid tumor such as melanoma, head and neck, liver or kidney cancer.

The rearrangement links TRBV6-4 to TRBJ2-1, with no clear D. The CDR3 consists of 13 residues. V was pared by 6 bases and J by 12 bases, with 18 bases between. The germline V gene encodes CDR1 MRHNA and CDR2 SNTAGT. The CDR3 region has the DNA TGTGCCAGCAGCGCCTCCCTCCTCGGTGGGCAGTTCTTC. This gives the protein CASSASLLGGQFF.

This sequence joins TRBV19 and TRBJ1-2; 7 nucleotides match TRBD1. CDR3 length equals 14 residues. CDR1 and CDR2 from the germline V gene are LNHDA and SQIVND (reference sequence). The V segment lost 4 bases and the J segment 7 bases; nucleotides outside the gene matches: 9. The DNA of the CDR3 is TGTGCCAGTAGTAACGACAGGGCAGGGGGTGGCTACACCTTC. Translation gives CASSNDRAGGGYTF.

V and J are TRBV21-1 and TRBJ2-7. TRBV21-1 is noted as a pseudogene. This CDR3 region has 12 residues. CDR3 amino acids: CASYGPFYEQYF. In DNA form, the CDR3 reads TGTGCCAGCTACGGGCCTTTCTACGAGCAGTACTTC.

V usage is TRBV30 and J usage is TRBJ1-4; D is uncertain. Germline-derived CDR1 and CDR2 are GTSNPN and SVGIG (reference sequence). The CDR3 contains 16 residues. V lost 3 bases to trimming and J lost 2 bases, with 16 bases between them. The CDR3 loop reads CAWSLQSLLTNEKLFF. In DNA form, the CDR3 reads TGTGCCTGGAGCTTACAAAGTTTATTGACTAATGAAAAACTGTTTTTT. The entire variable domain, with the rest obtained from reference TRBV30 and TRBJ1-4, is as follows: SQTIHQWPATLVQPVGSPLSLECTVEGTSNPNLYWYRQAAGRGLQLLFYSVGIGQISSEVPQNLSASRPQDRQFILSSKKLLLSDSGFYLCAWSLQSLLTNEKLFFGSGTQLSVL.

This chain links TRBV7-9 with TRBJ2-2; the D is unclear. This CDR3 is 14 amino acids long. Trimming took off 6 bases at V and 4 bases at J, with 12 bases between the two ends. CDR1 and CDR2 (germline): SEHNR, FQNEAQ (reference sequence). CDR3 nucleotide sequence: TGTGCCAGCAGGTTCACCGGTGGCACCGGGGAGCTGTTTTTT. It specifies CASRFTGGTGELFF.

V usage is TRBV6-5 and J usage is TRBJ1-4, with 12 bases matching TRBD1. The germline V gene has CDR1 MNHEY and CDR2 SVGAGI. CDR3 size: 15 residues. The junction had 5 bases not matched to a gene; V was cut back by 4 bases and J by 8 bases. This CDR3 reads CASSFSGTGGEKLFF. The CDR3 nucleotides read TGTGCCAGCAGTTTTTCCGGGACAGGGGGCGAAAAACTGTTTTTT.

This rearrangement joins TRBV4-2 to TRBJ2-3; TRBD2 matches at 8 bases. The trim removed 1 base at V and 2 bases at J, leaving 11 bases unmatched. The CDR3 sequence is 18 residues long. Germline values: CDR1 LGHNA, CDR2 YNFKEQ. The DNA of the CDR3 is TGTGCCAGCAGCCAAGGTCCTGGAGCGGGGGTGGACACAGATACGCAGTATTTT. Amino acids: CASSQGPGAGVDTDTQYF.

This chain joins TRBV7-9 and TRBJ1-1; 7 bases map to TRBD1. The V segment lost 1 base and the J segment 6 bases; nucleotides outside the gene matches: 2. From germline, CDR1 is SEHNR and CDR2 FQNEAQ (reference sequence). The CDR3 extends over 13 amino acids. Here the CDR3 DNA reads TGTGCCAGCAGCTTAGAAGGGGGCGCTGAAGCTTTCTTT. Translation gives CASSLEGGAEAFF.

The rearrangement joins TRBV19 to TRBJ2-7; 8 positions match TRBD1. Germline V lookup: CDR1 LNHDA, CDR2 SQIVND (reference sequence). The CDR3 has 14 residues. Trimming cost V 5 bases and J 0 bases; bases outside gene matches: 3. The CDR3 DNA reads TGTGCCAGTAGTGGTGGGACAGGCTCCTACGAGCAGTACTTC. Translation gives CASSGGTGSYEQYF.

V is TRBV7-9 and J is TRBJ2-5; D unresolved. Per germline, CDR1 SEHNR and CDR2 FQNEAQ (reference sequence). V was pared by 1 base and J by 3 bases, with 9 bases between. CDR3 length equals 14 residues. This chain's CDR3 is CASSLDLREETQYF. The DNA of the CDR3 is TGTGCCAGCAGCTTAGATCTCCGGGAAGAGACCCAGTACTTC.

This clone was picked up one time. The V call is TRBV30, the J call TRBJ1-2; no clear D. The germline CDR1 and CDR2 sequences are GTSNPN and SVGIG (reference sequence). The CDR3 extends over 12 amino acids. Trimming pared 5 bases from V and 8 bases from J, leaving 15 bases between. The CDR3 sequence: CAWGPPTGGYTF. CDR3 DNA: TGTGCCTGGGGCCCTCCCACGGGAGGCTACACCTTC.

The chain joins TRBV6-6 to TRBJ1-1; no firm D call. Trimming cost V 5 bases and J 0 bases, with 13 bases left between them. Germline V gene sequence: CDR1 MNHNY, CDR2 SVGAGI (reference sequence). The CDR3 is made up of 15 amino acids. CDR3 protein: CASSPQARMNTEAFF. The DNA of the CDR3 is TGTGCCAGCAGTCCCCAGGCACGGATGAACACTGAAGCTTTCTTT.

The gene calls are TRBV6-5 and TRBJ2-1; 11 bases map to TRBD2. Germline V gives CDR1 MNHEY, CDR2 SVGAGI. The CDR3 is 14 amino acids. V shed 5 bases, J shed 7 bases, and the junction held 4 bases outside the gene matches. For the CDR3, the DNA is TGTGCCAGCAGTCGAACTAGCGGGAGTAATGAGCAGTTCTTC. This encodes CASSRTSGSNEQFF.

This clone was seen a few times. This sequence joins TRBV19 and TRBJ1-5; D is unresolved. Trimming removed 3 bases from V and 2 bases from J, with 11 bases in between. Germline V gene sequence: CDR1 LNHDA, CDR2 SQIVND (reference sequence). This CDR3 has 15 residues. CDR3 region: CASSIRPAGNQPQHF. Written as DNA, the CDR3 is TGTGCCAGTAGTATTCGGCCGGCGGGCAATCAGCCCCAGCATTTT.

V gene TRBV7-9 combines with J gene TRBJ1-5; unclear D gene. The V gene lost 3 bases and the J gene lost 1 base, with 7 bases spanning the gap. CDR3 length: 14 amino acids. Germline V gene data show CDR1 as SEHNR and CDR2 as FQNEAQ (reference sequence). The CDR3 reads CASSFTESNQPQHF. Here the CDR3 DNA reads TGTGCCAGCAGCTTCACCGAAAGCAATCAGCCCCAGCATTTT.

The chain employs TRBV5-1 and TRBJ1-3; no clear D gene. Germline CDR1 is SGHRS and CDR2 is YFSETQ. V gave up 0 bases and J gave up 1 base, with 8 bases separating them. The CDR3 is 15 residues long. In nucleotides, the CDR3 is TGCGCCAGCAGCTTGGGACGGGAATCTGGAAACACCATATATTTT. This codes for CASSLGRESGNTIYF.

The chain joins TRBV7-8 to TRBJ1-4, with 8 bases fitting TRBD1. J lost 10 bases, V lost 5 bases, and 12 bases had no gene match. Germline V lookup: CDR1 SGHVS, CDR2 FQNEAQ. The CDR3 length is 15 residues. This CDR3 reads CASSGTGGGVGKLFF. CDR3 DNA: TGTGCCAGCAGCGGGACAGGCGGAGGAGTTGGAAAACTGTTTTTT.

The count of this clone is one. This chain connects TRBV5-1 to TRBJ1-4; D possibly corresponds to TRBD1 (6 bases). Trimming removed 4 bases from V and 1 base from J, with 11 bases in between. Germline CDR1 is SGHRS and CDR2 is YFSETQ. CDR3 size: 15 residues. The CDR3, as DNA: TGCGCCAGCAGCGTACAGGGTGGAACTAATGAAAAACTGTTTTTT. Protein sequence: CASSVQGGTNEKLFF.

This chain connects TRBV10-1 to TRBJ2-3; 7 positions match TRBD1. The CDR3 has 14 residues. The V gene end was trimmed by 6 bases and the J gene end by 3 bases; junction bases not matched to a gene: 6. Germline-derived CDR1 and CDR2 are WNHNN and SYGVQD (reference sequence). CDR3 protein: CASSRDRNTDTQYF. The CDR3 region has the DNA TGCGCCAGCAGCCGGGACAGAAATACAGATACGCAGTATTTT.

This chain uses TRBV4-2 with TRBJ2-3, with D possibly being TRBD2 (5 bases). V was shortened by 0 bases and J by 11 bases, with 12 bases between the two germline ends. Germline V gives CDR1 LGHNA, CDR2 YNFKEQ. The CDR3 is 13 residues long. For the CDR3, the DNA is TGTGCCAGCAGCCAAGACTTCGGACTGAGGCAGTATTTT. It specifies CASSQDFGLRQYF.

The chain uses TRBV7-6 and TRBJ2-7, with 8 bases that match TRBD2. With V trimmed by 3 bases and J by 3 bases, 4 bases remained unmatched. The CDR3 loop spans 14 amino acids. Germline CDR1 and CDR2: SGHVS and FNYEAQ. The CDR3: CASSLAGGNYEQYF. CDR3 bases: TGTGCCAGCAGCTTGGCGGGGGGCAACTACGAGCAGTACTTC.

CDR3 nucleotides: TGCGCCAGCAGCCTACTAGCGGGGGTTTTTTCGGAGACCCAGTACTTC. It codes for CASSLLAGVFSETQYF. The J gene is TRBJ2-5, the V gene TRBV5-1; TRBD2 aligns across 11 bases. Germline assignment: CDR1 SGHRS and CDR2 YFSETQ. The ends lost 4 bases at V and 5 bases at J; junction bases unmatched: 10. CDR3 length: 16 amino acids.

The rearrangement links TRBV21-1 to TRBJ2-7. TRBV21-1 represents a pseudogene. The CDR3 length is 13 residues. In DNA, the CDR3 is TGTGCCAGCAGCAAACCGGGGCGCTACGAGCAGTACTTC. Translating gives CASSKPGRYEQYF.

V is TRBV10-3 and J is TRBJ2-1, with 13 bases that match TRBD2. The CDR3 is made up of 14 amino acids. V was pared by 11 bases and J by 8 bases, with 9 bases of the junction left unmatched. CDR1 is ENHRY, CDR2 SYGVKD, per germline. The CDR3 is CAAGTSGKGDEQFF. CDR3 nucleotide sequence: TGTGCCGCCGGGACTAGCGGGAAGGGGGATGAGCAGTTCTTC.

This clone was recorded a few times. The rearrangement uses TRBV7-2 and TRBJ1-2, with D hard to call. The V end lost 6 bases, the J end lost 3 bases, and 14 bases lay between the germline ends. This CDR3 has 14 residues. Germline V gene sequence: CDR1 SGHTA, CDR2 FQGNSA. In nucleotides, the CDR3 is TGTGCCAGCAGATCCCCCAGAGATGACTATGGCTACACCTTC. As protein: CASRSPRDDYGYTF.

V usage is TRBV5-1 and J usage is TRBJ1-3; D is unresolved. The V gene lost 7 bases and the J gene lost 0 bases, with 8 bases spanning the gap. CDR3 length equals 13 residues. Germline CDR1 SGHRS, CDR2 YFSETQ. The CDR3 DNA sequence: TGCGCCAGCGGTCAGCACTCTGGAAACACCATATATTTT. Protein: CASGQHSGNTIYF.

The chain recombines TRBV25-1 with TRBJ1-5; the D is unclear. The germline CDR1 and CDR2 sequences are MGHDK and SYGVNS. This CDR3 has 14 amino acids. V was clipped by 3 bases and J by 3 bases, with 9 bases between them. DNA for the CDR3: TGTGCCAGCAGTGATTGGGGTGACAATCAGCCCCAGCATTTT. Translation: CASSDWGDNQPQHF.

J is TRBJ2-2 and V is TRBV27; TRBD1 aligns across 7 bases. The germline V gene has CDR1 MNHEY and CDR2 SMNVEV (reference sequence). The length of the CDR3 is 16 residues. The trim removed 4 bases at V and 5 bases at J, leaving 10 bases unmatched. CDR3 in amino acids: CASSYLQGWGTGELFF. The DNA of the CDR3 is TGTGCCAGCAGTTATCTACAGGGGTGGGGAACCGGGGAGCTGTTTTTT.